This T cell receptor beta chain was identified during a study of siplizumab effects on memory and regulatory T cells. Study findings and constraints: Major contributors to the alloresponse seemed to be naive T cells, which also appeared more diverse than memory cells. Among mappable alloreactive CD4+ clones, the Treg-derived fraction averaged around 66% with siplizumab versus roughly 27% in controls.

Naive, memory, effector memory and TEMRA subsets, all unstimulated, were sequenced in three donor pairs. With regard to this clone: Its antigen is not identified.

V was clipped by 5 bases and J by 5 bases, with 15 bases between them. Germline V gives CDR1 LNHDA, CDR2 SQIVND (reference sequence). The CDR3 spans 14 residues. Per sample, roughly 94,000 TCR templates underwent assay. Some clones are missing from TCRdb's copy, which holds only in-frame ones; the method was immunoSEQ multiplex PCR. The sample lists approximately 40,000 clones; more than 80% were seen once. Material for sequencing was naive CD4+ T cells sorted from blood. The gene calls are TRBV19 and TRBJ2-5, with a tentative D call TRBD2 (5 bases). This TCR was sampled from a human donor in good health. The CDR3, as DNA: TGTGCCAGTAGTGACGGAGGTCATCGGGAGACCCAGTACTTC. Translating it yields CASSDGGHRETQYF.